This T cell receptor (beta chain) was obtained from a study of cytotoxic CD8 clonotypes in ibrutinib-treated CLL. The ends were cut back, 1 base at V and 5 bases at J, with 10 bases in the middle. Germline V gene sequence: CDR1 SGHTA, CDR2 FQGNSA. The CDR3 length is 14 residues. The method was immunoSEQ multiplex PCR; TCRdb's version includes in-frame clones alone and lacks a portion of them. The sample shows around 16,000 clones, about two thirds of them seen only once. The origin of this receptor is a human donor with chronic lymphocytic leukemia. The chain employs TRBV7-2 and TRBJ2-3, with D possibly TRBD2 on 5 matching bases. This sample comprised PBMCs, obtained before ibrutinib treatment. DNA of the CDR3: TGTGCCAGCAGCTTAGGCACTAGGGTAGATACGCAGTATTTT. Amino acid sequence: CASSLGTRVDTQYF.